This T cell receptor (beta chain) is from a study of CD8 T cells in ankylosing spondylitis. Making use of molecular barcodes, quantitative 5'-RACE generated TCR beta libraries. TCRdb independently ran MiXCR on the 5' RACE reads; one entry per CDR3 protein. The sample carries approximately 340,000 distinct CDR3 sequences, roughly 15% recorded once. Germline V CDR1 and CDR2: SGHTA, FQGNSA. V shed 3 bases and J 6 bases; nucleotides not matched to a gene: 7. This CDR3 contains 15 residues. The sample was blood, either unsorted or a sorted T cell fraction (not recorded which). This sequence originates from a male donor with ankylosing spondylitis or in good health (not recorded which). The V and J genes are TRBV7-2 and TRBJ2-3, with 9 bases matching TRBD2. The CDR3 loop reads CASSFSGGSGDTQYF. The CDR3 nucleotides read TGTGCCAGCAGCTTTAGCGGGGGCTCGGGGGATACGCAGTATTTT. Together with reference TRBV7-2 and TRBJ2-3, the CDR3 gives the full variable domain: GAGVSQSPSNKVTEKGKDVELRCDPISGHTALYWYRQSLGQGLEFLIYFQGNSAPDKSGLPSDRFSAERTGGSVSTLTIQRTQQEDSAVYLCASSFSGGSGDTQYFGPGTRLTVL.